This passage covers 8 T cell receptor beta chains from one sample sequenced in a study of cytomegalovirus exposure and HLA in healthy donors. The PCR employed 60 Vbeta primers together with 13 Jbeta primers. The method was immunoSEQ multiplex PCR; TCRdb's version includes in-frame clones alone and lacks a portion of them. Of about 200,000 clones listed, roughly 70% are singletons. Material for sequencing was PBMCs. Every receptor here comes from a man between 40 and 49 years old in good health and CMV-seropositive.

This chain uses TRBV18 with TRBJ1-1; no reliable D call. Germline V CDR1 and CDR2: KGHSH, LQKENI. Trimming left V 3 bases short and J 3 bases short, with 8 bases between. This CDR3 is built from 13 residues. This chain's CDR3 is CASSPSGDTEAFF. CDR3 sequence (DNA): TGTGCCAGCTCACCTAGCGGGGACACTGAAGCTTTCTTT.

The V and J genes are TRBV6-1 and TRBJ2-5; maybe TRBD1 (5 bases). The CDR3 consists of 15 residues. CDR1 and CDR2 (germline): MNHNS, SASEGT. V gave up 8 bases and J gave up 4 bases, with 20 bases separating them. CDR3 region: CASGSGQSQGETQYF. For the CDR3, the DNA is TGTGCCAGCGGTTCAGGGCAGTCCCAGGGAGAGACCCAGTACTTC.

This clone was counted once. The chain combines TRBV28 with TRBJ2-3; maybe TRBD2 (5 bases). Looked up from germline, CDR1 is MDHEN and CDR2 is SYDVKM. This CDR3 region has 14 residues. Between the trimmed V and J ends, which lost 8 bases and 5 bases, there was a span of 17 bases. CDR3 bases: TGTGCCAGCCTATTGCGGCTAGCAAAAGATACGCAGTATTTT. Translating it yields CASLLRLAKDTQYF.

This sequence joins TRBV7-9 and TRBJ2-1; TRBD2 is a possible D gene (5 bases). Germline V gives CDR1 SEHNR, CDR2 FQNEAQ (reference sequence). Trimming removed 2 bases at V and 5 bases at J, with 10 bases between. This CDR3 contains 14 residues. The CDR3 nucleotides are TGTGCCAGCAGCTTACAAGCGGACCACAATGAGCAGTTCTTC. Translating gives CASSLQADHNEQFF.

J is TRBJ2-1 and V is TRBV5-6, with D perhaps TRBD2 (5 bases). Germline CDR1 SGHDT, CDR2 YYEEEE. Trimming removed 2 bases from V and 3 bases from J, with 6 bases in between. The CDR3 consists of 13 residues. The CDR3 is CASSFGDYNEQFF. CDR3 bases: TGTGCCAGCAGCTTCGGGGACTACAATGAGCAGTTCTTC.

This clone has only a few counts. The V and J genes are TRBV7-9 and TRBJ2-7; D is ambiguous. V lost 4 bases and J 3 bases, leaving 7 bases between the germline ends. Germline CDR1 reads SEHNR; CDR2 reads FQNEAQ (reference sequence). The CDR3 loop spans 12 amino acids. Here the CDR3 reads CASSSPNYEQYF. CDR3 in DNA: TGTGCCAGCAGCTCCCCTAACTACGAGCAGTACTTC.

The chain recombines TRBV19 with TRBJ1-1, with D perhaps TRBD1 (5 bases). The CDR3 sequence is 14 residues long. Germline CDR1 reads LNHDA; CDR2 reads SQIVND (reference sequence). V was trimmed by 4 bases and J by 0 bases, leaving 9 bases between them. Written as DNA, the CDR3 is TGTGCCAGTAGTAGCCAGGGCATGAACACTGAAGCTTTCTTT. Translating it yields CASSSQGMNTEAFF.

The chain combines TRBV20-1 with TRBJ1-2, with D uncertain. Germline V gene sequence: CDR1 DFQATT, CDR2 SNEGSKA (reference sequence). V lost 3 bases to trimming and J lost 8 bases, with 10 bases between them. The CDR3 totals 11 residues. The CDR3 protein is CSASGVGGYTF. The CDR3 coding sequence is TGCAGTGCTAGCGGGGTTGGGGGCTACACCTTC.